This T cell receptor beta chain was sequenced during a study of shared clonotypes between healthy human individuals. Across the study: Three CD4 naive, three CD4 memory, two CD8 naive and one CD8 memory plate were used per donor.

Among the donors, all were Caucasian adults who lived in Nashville, Tennessee. Comment on this clone: Its antigen is unidentified.

TCRdb keeps only in-frame clones here, not all; method: immunoSEQ multiplex PCR. This table holds about 2.3 million clones, approximately 95% found once. Study observations and caveats: Naive subsets usually exceeded memory subsets in estimated richness. Sequencing of the sorted subsets was shown by rarefaction to be incomplete despite large depth.

This CDR3 region has 12 residues. V shed 0 bases and J shed 11 bases, with 11 bases lying between them. Germline lookup yields CDR1 SGHRS and CDR2 YFSETQ. The sample taken for sequencing was naive CD4+ T cells from PBMCs. Documented subset: CD45RA+ positively selected. The TCR comes from a man between 18 and 35 years old in good health. Some clones in this sample may be carry-over from other donors' samples. The chain combines TRBV5-1 with TRBJ1-1, with a weak D call TRBD1 (6 bases). The CDR3 spells CASSLEDSMAFF. In DNA, the CDR3 is TGCGCCAGCAGCTTGGAGGACAGTATGGCTTTCTTT.